This entry concerns a single T cell receptor beta chain. This entry belongs to a study of blood T cell repertoires in COVID-19. Study-level background: From the United States, Italy and Spain came samples of acute and convalescent COVID-19. PBMCs, B-cell-depleted T cells, or T cells were the source of the cDNA or gDNA that made up the material.

Authors' processing steps: Researchers report that nucleated cell counts were estimated from reference gene primer amplification. TCRdb keeps only in-frame clones here, not all; method: immunoSEQ multiplex PCR. From that table come the V and J calls and clone size; the DNA was used to work out D and trimming. The data show roughly 100,000 clones, around 92% seen once. The CDR3 is 14 residues long. The V end was cut by 7 bases, the J end by 6 bases, with 16 bases between. The germline gives CDR1 MDHEN, CDR2 SYDVKM. The receptor was isolated from a man aged 50-59 years with active COVID-19. The gene calls are TRBV28 and TRBJ2-1; D is uncertain. Sequenced input: peripheral blood. The CDR3 here is CASTHQVAANEQFF. The CDR3 DNA reads TGTGCCAGCACCCACCAGGTGGCCGCCAATGAGCAGTTCTTC.